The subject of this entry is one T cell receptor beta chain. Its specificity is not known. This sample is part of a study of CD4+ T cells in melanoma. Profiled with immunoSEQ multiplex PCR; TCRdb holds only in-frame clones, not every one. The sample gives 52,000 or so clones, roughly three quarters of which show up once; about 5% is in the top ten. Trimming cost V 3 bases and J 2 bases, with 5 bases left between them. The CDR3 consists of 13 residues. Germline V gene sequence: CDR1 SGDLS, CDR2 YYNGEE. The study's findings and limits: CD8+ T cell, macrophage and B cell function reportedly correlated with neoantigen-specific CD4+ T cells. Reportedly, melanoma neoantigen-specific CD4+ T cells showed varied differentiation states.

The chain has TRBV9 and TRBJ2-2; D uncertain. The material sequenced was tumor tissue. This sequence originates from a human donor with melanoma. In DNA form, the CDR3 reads TGTGCCAGCAGCGCCAGAAACACCGGGGAGCTGTTTTTT. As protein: CASSARNTGELFF.